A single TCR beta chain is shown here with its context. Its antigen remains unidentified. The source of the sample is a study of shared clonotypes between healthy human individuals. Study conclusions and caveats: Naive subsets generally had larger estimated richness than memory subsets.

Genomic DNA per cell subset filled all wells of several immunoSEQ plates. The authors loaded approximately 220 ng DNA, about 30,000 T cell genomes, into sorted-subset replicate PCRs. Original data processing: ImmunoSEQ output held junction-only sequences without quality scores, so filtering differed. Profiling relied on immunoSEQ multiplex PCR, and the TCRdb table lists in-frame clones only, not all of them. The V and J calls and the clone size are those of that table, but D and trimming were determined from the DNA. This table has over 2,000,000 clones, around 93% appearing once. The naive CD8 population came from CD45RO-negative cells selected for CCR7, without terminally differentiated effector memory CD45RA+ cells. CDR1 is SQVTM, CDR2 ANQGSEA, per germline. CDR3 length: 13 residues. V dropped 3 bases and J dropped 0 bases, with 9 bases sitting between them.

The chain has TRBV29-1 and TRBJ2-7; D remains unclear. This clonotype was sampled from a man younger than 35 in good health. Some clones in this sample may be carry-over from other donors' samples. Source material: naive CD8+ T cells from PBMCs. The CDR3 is CSVDLDGSYEQYF. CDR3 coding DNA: TGCAGCGTTGATCTGGACGGCTCCTACGAGCAGTACTTC.